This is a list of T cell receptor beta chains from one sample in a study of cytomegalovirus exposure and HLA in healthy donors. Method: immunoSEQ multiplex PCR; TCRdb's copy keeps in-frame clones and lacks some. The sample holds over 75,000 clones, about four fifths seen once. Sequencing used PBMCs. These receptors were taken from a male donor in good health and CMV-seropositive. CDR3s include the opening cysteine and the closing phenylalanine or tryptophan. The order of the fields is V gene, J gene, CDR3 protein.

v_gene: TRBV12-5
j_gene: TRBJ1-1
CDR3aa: CASGLADRESTEAFF

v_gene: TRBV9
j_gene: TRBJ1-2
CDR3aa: CASSVGQGANYGYTF

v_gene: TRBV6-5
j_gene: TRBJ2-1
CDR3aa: CASSYLAAHSYNEQFF

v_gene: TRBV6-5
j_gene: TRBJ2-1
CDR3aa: CASSTGLREQFF

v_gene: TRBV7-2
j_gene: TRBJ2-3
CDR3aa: CASSSRQGPDTQYF

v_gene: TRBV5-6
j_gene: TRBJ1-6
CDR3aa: CASTIDRGSPYSPLHF

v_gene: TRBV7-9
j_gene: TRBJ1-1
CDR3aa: CASSLDTGTEAFF

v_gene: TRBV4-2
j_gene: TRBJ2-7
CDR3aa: CASSQDIGRTYEQYF

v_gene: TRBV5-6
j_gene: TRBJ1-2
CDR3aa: CASSGTHRGYGYTF

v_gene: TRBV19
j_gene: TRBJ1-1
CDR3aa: CASTFDRVNTEAFF

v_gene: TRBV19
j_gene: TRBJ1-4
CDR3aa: CASRGRGGSGEKLFF

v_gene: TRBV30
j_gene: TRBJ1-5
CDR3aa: CAWRGTDYQPQHF

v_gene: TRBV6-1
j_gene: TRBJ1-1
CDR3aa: CASSDRTRAEAFF

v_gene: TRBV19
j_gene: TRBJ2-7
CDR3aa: CASSIVGTGVYEQYF

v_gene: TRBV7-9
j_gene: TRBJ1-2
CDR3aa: CASSPRQGIYGYTF

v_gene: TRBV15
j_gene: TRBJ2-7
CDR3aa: CATSSNIQQGEQYF

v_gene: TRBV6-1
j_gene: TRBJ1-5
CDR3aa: CASSLGPSNQPQHF

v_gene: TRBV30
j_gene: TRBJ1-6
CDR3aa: CAWSSRISPLHF

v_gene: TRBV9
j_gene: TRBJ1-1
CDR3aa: CASSQAKGAENTEAFF

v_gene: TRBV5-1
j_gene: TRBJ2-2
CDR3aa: CASSVQLAGGLDTGELFF

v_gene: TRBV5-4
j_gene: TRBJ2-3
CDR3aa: CASSLLADTQYF

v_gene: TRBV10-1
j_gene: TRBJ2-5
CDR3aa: CASSESGVGFQETQYF

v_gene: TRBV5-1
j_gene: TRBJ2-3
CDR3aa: CASSLGGQGSTDTQYF

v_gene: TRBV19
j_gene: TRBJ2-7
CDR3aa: CASNPETYEQYF

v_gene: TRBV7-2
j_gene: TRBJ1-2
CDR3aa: CASSLATIYGYTF

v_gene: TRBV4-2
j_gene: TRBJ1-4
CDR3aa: CASSQPGANEKLFF

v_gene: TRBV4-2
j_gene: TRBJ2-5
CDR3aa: CASSRGTSGSKETQYF

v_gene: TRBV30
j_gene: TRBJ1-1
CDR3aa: CAWSTENTEAFF

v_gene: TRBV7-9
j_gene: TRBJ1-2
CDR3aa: CASSLVVQGKGNYGYTF

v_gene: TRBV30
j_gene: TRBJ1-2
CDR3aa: CAWNPGQGNYGYTF

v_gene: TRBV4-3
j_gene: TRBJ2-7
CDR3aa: CASSQDWREFVYEQYF

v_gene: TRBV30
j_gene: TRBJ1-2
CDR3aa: CAWTQGANYDGYTF

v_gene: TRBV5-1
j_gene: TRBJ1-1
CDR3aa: CASSPEDRAGGAFF

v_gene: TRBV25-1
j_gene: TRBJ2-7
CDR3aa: CASSEYRRGREQYF

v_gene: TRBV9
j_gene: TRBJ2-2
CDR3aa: CASSVRTGGTGELFF

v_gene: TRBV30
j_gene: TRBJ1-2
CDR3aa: CAWSAGTGDGYTF

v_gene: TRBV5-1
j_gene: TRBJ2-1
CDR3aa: CASSLPGLAGRDNEQFF

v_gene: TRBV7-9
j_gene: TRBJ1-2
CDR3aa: CASSLEGIGYTF

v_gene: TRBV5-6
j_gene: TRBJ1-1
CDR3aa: CASSLNRLGWGTEAFF

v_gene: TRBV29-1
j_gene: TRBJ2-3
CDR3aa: CSVGAGGWGTDTQYF

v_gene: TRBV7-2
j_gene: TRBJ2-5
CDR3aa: CASRGDLRQETQYF

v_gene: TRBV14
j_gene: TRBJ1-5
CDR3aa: CASSPWGVQDNQPQHF

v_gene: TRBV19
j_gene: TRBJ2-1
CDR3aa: CASSKAGARYNEQFF

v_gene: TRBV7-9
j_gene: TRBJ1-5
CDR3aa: CASSGRNQPQHF

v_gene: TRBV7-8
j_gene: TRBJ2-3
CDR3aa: CASTGLVPDTQYF

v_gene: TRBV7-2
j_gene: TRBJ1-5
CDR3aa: CASSPPGQWQPQHF

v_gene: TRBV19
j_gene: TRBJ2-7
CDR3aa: CASSIGQGAYEQYF

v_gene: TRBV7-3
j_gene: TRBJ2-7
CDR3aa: CASSLRPTGANPYEQYF

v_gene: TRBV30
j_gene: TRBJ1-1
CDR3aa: CAYLANRGLAFF

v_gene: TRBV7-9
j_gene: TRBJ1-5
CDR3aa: CASSLGAGDQPQHF

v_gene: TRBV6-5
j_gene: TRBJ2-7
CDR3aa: CASRARSEAYEQYF

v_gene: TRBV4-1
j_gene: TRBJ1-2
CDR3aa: CASSQEAEGGGYTF

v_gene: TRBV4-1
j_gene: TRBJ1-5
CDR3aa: CASSQGTPGTLQPQHF